This T cell receptor (beta chain) comes out of a study of blood T cell repertoires in COVID-19. Produced via immunoSEQ multiplex PCR; TCRdb's table is partial and in-frame only. This table holds around 67,000 clones, 80% to 90% found once. This TCR derives from a man between 45 and 60 years old with active COVID-19. The specimen sequenced was peripheral blood.

The CDR3, as DNA: TGTGCCAGCAGCTTAGTCAGTGTGGCTTTAAAGGATACGCAGTATTTT. Amino acids: CASSLVSVALKDTQYF. The rearrangement uses TRBV11-1 and TRBJ2-3; D unresolved. The V end lost 1 base, the J end lost 6 bases, and 17 bases lay between the germline ends. This CDR3 is built from 16 residues. CDR1 is SGHAT, CDR2 FQDESV, per germline (reference sequence).